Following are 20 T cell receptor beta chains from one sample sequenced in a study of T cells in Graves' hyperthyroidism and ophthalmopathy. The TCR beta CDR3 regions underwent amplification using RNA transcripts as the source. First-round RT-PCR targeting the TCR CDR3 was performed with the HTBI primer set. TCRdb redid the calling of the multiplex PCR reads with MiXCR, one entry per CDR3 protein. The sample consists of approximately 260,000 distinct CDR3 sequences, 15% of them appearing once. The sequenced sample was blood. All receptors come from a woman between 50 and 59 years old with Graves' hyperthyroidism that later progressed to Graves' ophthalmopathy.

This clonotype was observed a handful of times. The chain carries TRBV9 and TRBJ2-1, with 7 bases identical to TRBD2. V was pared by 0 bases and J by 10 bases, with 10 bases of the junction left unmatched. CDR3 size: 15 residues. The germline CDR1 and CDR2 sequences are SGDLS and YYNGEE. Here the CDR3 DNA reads TGTGCCAGCAGCGTAGATCTCGCGGGAGTTCGGGAGCAGTTCTTC. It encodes CASSVDLAGVREQFF.

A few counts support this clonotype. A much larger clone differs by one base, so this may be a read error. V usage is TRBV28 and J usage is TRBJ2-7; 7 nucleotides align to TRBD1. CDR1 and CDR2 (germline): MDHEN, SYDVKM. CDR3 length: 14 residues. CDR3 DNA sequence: TGTGCCGGCAGTTATGGGCCAGGGGGCTACGAGCAGTACTTC. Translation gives CAGSYGPGGYEQYF. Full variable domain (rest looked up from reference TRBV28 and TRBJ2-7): DVKVTQSSRYLVKRTGEKVFLECVQDMDHENMFWYRQDPGLGLRLIYFSYDVKMKEKGDIPEGYSVSREKKERFSLILESASTNQTSMYLCAGSYGPGGYEQYFGPGTRLTVT.

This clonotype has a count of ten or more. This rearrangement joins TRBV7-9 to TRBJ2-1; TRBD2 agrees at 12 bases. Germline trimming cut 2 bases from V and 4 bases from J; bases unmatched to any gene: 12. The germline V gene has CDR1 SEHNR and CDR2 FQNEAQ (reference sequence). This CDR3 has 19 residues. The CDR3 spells CASSLTGTSGSGGYNEQFF. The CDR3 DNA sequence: TGTGCCAGCAGCTTAACCGGGACTAGCGGGTCCGGAGGGTACAATGAGCAGTTCTTC.

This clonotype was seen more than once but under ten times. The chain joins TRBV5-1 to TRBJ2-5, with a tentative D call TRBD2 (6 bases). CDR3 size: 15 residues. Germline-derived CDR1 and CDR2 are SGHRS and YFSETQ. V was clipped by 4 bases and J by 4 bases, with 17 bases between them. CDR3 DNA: TGCGCCAGCAGCACCGGGGACTCTAGAGCAGAGACCCAGTACTTC. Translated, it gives CASSTGDSRAETQYF.

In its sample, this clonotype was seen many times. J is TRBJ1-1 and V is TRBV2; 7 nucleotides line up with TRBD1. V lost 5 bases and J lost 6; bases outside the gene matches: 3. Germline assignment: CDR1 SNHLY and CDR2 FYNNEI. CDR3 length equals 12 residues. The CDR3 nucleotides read TGTGCCAGCAGTTTCACAGGGGCTGAAGCTTTCTTT. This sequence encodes CASSFTGAEAFF.

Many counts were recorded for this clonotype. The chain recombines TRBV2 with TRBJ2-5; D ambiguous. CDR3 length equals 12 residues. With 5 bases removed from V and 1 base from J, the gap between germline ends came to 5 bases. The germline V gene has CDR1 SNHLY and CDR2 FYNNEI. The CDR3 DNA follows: TGTGCCAGCAGTAGCGCCCAAGAGACCCAGTACTTC. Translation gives CASSSAQETQYF.

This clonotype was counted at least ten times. In DNA, the CDR3 is TGTGCCAGCAGTTTAGGGGGAACTGAGCAGTTCTTC. This sequence encodes CASSLGGTEQFF. The chain couples TRBV27 to TRBJ2-1; D possibly uses TRBD1 or TRBD2 (5 bases each). The germline V gene encodes CDR1 MNHEY and CDR2 SMNVEV (reference sequence). The V gene lost 2 bases and the J gene lost 9 bases, with 8 bases spanning the gap. The CDR3 has 12 residues.

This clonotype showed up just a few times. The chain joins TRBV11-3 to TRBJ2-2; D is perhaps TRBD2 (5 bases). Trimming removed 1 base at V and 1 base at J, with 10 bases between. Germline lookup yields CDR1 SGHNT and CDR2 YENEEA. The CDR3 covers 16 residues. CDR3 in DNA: TGTGCCAGCAGCTTAGCTGTGGGGAGGAACACCGGGGAGCTGTTTTTT. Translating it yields CASSLAVGRNTGELFF.

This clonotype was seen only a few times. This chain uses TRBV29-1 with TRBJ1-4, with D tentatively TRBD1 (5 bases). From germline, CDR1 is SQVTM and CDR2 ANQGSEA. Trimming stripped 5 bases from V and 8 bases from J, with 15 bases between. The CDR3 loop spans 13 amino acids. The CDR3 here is CSVLGGRDEKLFF. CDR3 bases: TGCAGCGTTCTGGGAGGAAGGGACGAAAAACTGTTTTTT.

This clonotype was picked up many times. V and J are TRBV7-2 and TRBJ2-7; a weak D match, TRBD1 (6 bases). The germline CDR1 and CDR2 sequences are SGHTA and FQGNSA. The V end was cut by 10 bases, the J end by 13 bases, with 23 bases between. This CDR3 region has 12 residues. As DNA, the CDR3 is TGTGCCATCAAAGGGGGAGCTCCTTCCACTTACTTC. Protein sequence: CAIKGGAPSTYF.

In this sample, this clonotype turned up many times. In DNA form, the CDR3 reads TGTGCCACCAGCAGAGGTCCAGGGACAGATACGCAGTATTTT. Encoded protein: CATSRGPGTDTQYF. The rearrangement links TRBV15 to TRBJ2-3; possibly TRBD1 for D (5 bases). CDR1 LNHNV and CDR2 YYDKDF come from the germline V gene (reference sequence). V was cut by 1 base and J by 3 bases, with 8 bases left in between. The CDR3 spans 14 residues. Supplemented by reference TRBV15 and TRBJ2-3, the full variable domain reads DAMVIQNPRYQVTQFGKPVTLSCSQTLNHNVMYWYQQKSSQAPKLLFHYYDKDFNNEADTPDNFQSRRPNTSFCFLDIRSPGLGDTAMYLCATSRGPGTDTQYFGPGTRLTVL.

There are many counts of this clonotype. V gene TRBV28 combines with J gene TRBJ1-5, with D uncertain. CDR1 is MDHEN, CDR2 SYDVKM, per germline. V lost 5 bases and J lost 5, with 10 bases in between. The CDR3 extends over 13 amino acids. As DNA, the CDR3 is TGTGCCAGCAGTGTCCGGATGGATCAGCCCCAGCATTTT. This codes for CASSVRMDQPQHF.

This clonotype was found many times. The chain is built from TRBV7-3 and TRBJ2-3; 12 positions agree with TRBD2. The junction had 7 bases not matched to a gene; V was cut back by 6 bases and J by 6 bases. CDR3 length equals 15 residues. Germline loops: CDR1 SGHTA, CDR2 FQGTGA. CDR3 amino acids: CASRETSGRGDTQYF. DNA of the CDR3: TGTGCCAGCAGGGAGACTAGCGGGAGAGGGGATACGCAGTATTTT.

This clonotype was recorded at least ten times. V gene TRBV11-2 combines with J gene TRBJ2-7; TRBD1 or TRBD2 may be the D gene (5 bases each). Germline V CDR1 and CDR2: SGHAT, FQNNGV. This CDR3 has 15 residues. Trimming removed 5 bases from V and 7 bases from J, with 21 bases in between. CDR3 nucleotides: TGTGCCAGCAGCCTGGGTCGGCGCCCGTGGGGGGAGCAGTACTTC. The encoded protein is CASSLGRRPWGEQYF.

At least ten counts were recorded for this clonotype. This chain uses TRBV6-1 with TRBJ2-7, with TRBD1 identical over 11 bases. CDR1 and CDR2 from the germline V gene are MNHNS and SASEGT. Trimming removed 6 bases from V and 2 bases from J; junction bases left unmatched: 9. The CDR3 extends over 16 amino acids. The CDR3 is CASSTVAGQGAYEQYF. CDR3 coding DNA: TGTGCCAGCAGCACTGTGGCGGGACAGGGGGCCTACGAGCAGTACTTC.

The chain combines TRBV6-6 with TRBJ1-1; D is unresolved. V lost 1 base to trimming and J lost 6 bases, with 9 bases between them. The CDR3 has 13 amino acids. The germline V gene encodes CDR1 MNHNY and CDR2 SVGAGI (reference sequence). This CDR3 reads CASSYLDGAEAFF. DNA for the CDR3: TGTGCCAGCAGTTACTTAGACGGGGCTGAAGCTTTCTTT.

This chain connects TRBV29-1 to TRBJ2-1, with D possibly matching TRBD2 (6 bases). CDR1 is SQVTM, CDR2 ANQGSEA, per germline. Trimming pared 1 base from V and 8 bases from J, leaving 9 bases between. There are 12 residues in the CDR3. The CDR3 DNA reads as TGCAGCGTTGAAGCCGGGAGCGATGAGCAGTTCTTC. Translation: CSVEAGSDEQFF.

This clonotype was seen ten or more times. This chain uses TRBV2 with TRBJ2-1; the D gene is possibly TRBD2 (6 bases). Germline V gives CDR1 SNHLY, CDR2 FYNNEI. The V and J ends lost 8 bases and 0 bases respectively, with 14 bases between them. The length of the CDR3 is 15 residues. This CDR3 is CASRLRERSYNEQFF. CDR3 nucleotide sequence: TGTGCCAGCCGGCTCCGGGAGCGCTCCTACAATGAGCAGTTCTTC.

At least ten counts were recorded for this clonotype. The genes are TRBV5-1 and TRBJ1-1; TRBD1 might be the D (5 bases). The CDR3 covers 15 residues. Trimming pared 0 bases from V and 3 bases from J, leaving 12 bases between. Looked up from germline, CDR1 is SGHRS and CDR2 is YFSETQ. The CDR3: CASSLAGTSDTEAFF. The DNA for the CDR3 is TGCGCCAGCAGCTTGGCAGGGACGAGCGACACTGAAGCTTTCTTT.

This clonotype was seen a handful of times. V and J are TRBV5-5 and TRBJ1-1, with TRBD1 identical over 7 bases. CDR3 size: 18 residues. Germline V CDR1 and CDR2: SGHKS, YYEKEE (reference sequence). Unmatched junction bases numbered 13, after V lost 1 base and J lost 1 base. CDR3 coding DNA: TGTGCCAGCAGCTTGTTTAGGGGGCTCTCTCTTAAGAACACTGAAGCTTTCTTT. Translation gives CASSLFRGLSLKNTEAFF.